This is a list of T cell receptor beta chains from one sample in a study of blood T cell repertoires in COVID-19. Sequencing used immunoSEQ multiplex PCR; TCRdb keeps in-frame clones, though not all of them. The sample consists of under 110,000 clones, approximately 92% of them appearing once. Sample: peripheral blood. These receptors all come from a man aged 50 to 59 with active COVID-19. The conserved cysteine and the conserved F or W are not part of the CDR3 here. Expanded clones get a size class; other rows say once, few or many, or leave the size out.

v_call	clone_size	j_call	cdr3_aa
TRBV9	NA	TRBJ2-3	ASSLGLAGGTDTQY
TRBV28	NA	TRBJ1-2	ASSLWGEGYGYT
TRBV5-1	NA	TRBJ2-5	ASSPSLGLAGRRGETQY
TRBV30	NA	TRBJ2-7	AWSVTSPTYEQY
TRBV24-1	once	TRBJ2-7	ATSDTPRTGGSNYEQY
TRBV24-1	NA	TRBJ1-1	ATSDFLGGGTEAF
TRBV13	NA	TRBJ1-2	ASSFYNRGDGYT
TRBV28	NA	TRBJ2-4	ASSRTSGSIQY
TRBV30	NA	TRBJ2-1	ACGLADPPQYNEQF
TRBV4-1	NA	TRBJ1-1	ASSRGGTEAF
TRBV6-5	NA	TRBJ1-6	ASSYGTGRDSPLH
TRBV28	NA	TRBJ2-1	ASGGTTGSYNEQF
TRBV28	NA	TRBJ2-1	ASSLDRGAYNEQF
TRBV5-4	NA	TRBJ2-3	ASSDRTSGSSTDTQY
TRBV5-1	NA	TRBJ2-6	ASSSSGAGANVLT